Included here is one T cell receptor beta chain sequence, with context. These data belong to a study of blood T cell repertoires in COVID-19. Study details: COVID-19 samples from acute and convalescent phases originated in the United States, Italy and Spain.

Per the study methods: Reference gene primer amplification gave estimated nucleated cell counts. Sequencing was performed with immunoSEQ multiplex PCR; in TCRdb, only in-frame clones are kept and a portion is missing. The DNA gave D and trimming, while V, J and clone size come from that table. The sample consists of over 90,000 clones, roughly nine tenths of them appearing once. V was clipped by 3 bases and J by 5 bases; unmatched bases: 4. In germline, CDR1 is MDHEN, CDR2 SYDVKM. The CDR3 length is 14 residues. This chain connects TRBV28 to TRBJ1-2; 9 bases agree with TRBD1. Sequences were obtained from peripheral blood. This clonotype originated in a woman aged 80 or over in a cohort sampled during active COVID-19. For the CDR3, the DNA is TGTGCCAGCAGTTTTGGACAGGGGAGATATGGCTACACCTTC. Translation: CASSFGQGRYGYTF.